A single sample gave rise to the 16 T cell receptor beta chains below, sequenced in a study of T cells in Graves' hyperthyroidism and ophthalmopathy. Using RNA transcripts as the source, TCR beta CDR3 regions were amplified. HTBI primers drove first-round RT-PCR of the TCR CDR3. TCRdb independently ran MiXCR on the multiplex PCR reads; one entry per CDR3 protein. Altogether hundreds of thousands of distinct CDR3 sequences are present, about 15% being singletons, with the ten largest covering about 13%. Sequencing input: blood. The receptors here all came from a man between 18 and 35 years old with Graves' ophthalmopathy.

This clonotype was recorded at least ten times. The rearrangement uses TRBV20-1 and TRBJ2-5; D uncertain. Germline-derived CDR1 and CDR2 are DFQATT and SNEGSKA (reference sequence). This CDR3 comprises 12 residues. Trimming removed 0 bases from V and 0 bases from J, with 2 bases in between. This CDR3 reads CSARDNQETQYF. The DNA of the CDR3 is TGCAGTGCTAGAGACAACCAAGAGACCCAGTACTTC.

This clonotype has at least ten counts. The chain uses TRBV6-6 and TRBJ2-7; 7 bases map to TRBD1. There are 15 residues in the CDR3. V lost 0 bases to trimming and J lost 5 bases; unmatched junction nucleotides: 7. The V gene's germline CDR1 is MNHNY and CDR2 SVGAGI (reference sequence). CDR3 sequence reads: CASSYSGGAWNEQYF. CDR3 DNA sequence: TGTGCCAGCAGTTACTCAGGGGGCGCATGGAACGAGCAGTACTTC.

The sample holds many counts of this clonotype. The chain is built from TRBV6-5 and TRBJ2-7; tentative D call: TRBD2 (5 bases). Germline CDR1 is MNHEY and CDR2 is SVGAGI. Trimming took 2 bases from V and 6 from J, leaving 14 bases between them. The CDR3 is 14 amino acids. CDR3 coding DNA: TGTGCCAGCAGTTACAAATGGACTGGGATCGAGCAGTACTTC. Its translation: CASSYKWTGIEQYF.

This clonotype was recorded many times. This chain joins TRBV19 and TRBJ2-5; 13 bases fit TRBD2. Looked up from germline, CDR1 is LNHDA and CDR2 is SQIVND (reference sequence). With V trimmed by 6 bases and J by 6 bases, 7 bases remained unmatched. The CDR3 runs to 15 residues. The CDR3 bases are TGTGCCAGTAGGGAGACTAGCGGGGGGAGCAAGACCCAGTACTTC. Its translation is CASRETSGGSKTQYF.

J is TRBJ2-1 and V is TRBV19; 8 bases align to TRBD1. V was pared by 5 bases and J by 10 bases, with 10 bases of the junction left unmatched. Germline loops: CDR1 LNHDA, CDR2 SQIVND (reference sequence). The CDR3 spans 14 residues. CDR3 in DNA: TGTGCCAGTAGTCCATGGACAGGGCTCAACGAGCAGTTCTTC. The encoded protein is CASSPWTGLNEQFF.

This clonotype was found many times. This chain connects TRBV20-1 to TRBJ2-1; D gene unclear. V lost 2 bases and J 9 bases, leaving 14 bases between the germline ends. Germline CDR1 DFQATT, CDR2 SNEGSKA (reference sequence). CDR3 length: 13 residues. The CDR3 here is CSARPYAVPEQFF. The CDR3 coding sequence is TGCAGTGCTAGACCCTACGCGGTCCCTGAGCAGTTCTTC.

This clonotype was seen a handful of times. The V and J genes are TRBV19 and TRBJ1-6; no clear D. The CDR3 consists of 13 residues. Deletions cut 3 bases from V and 7 bases from J, with 7 bases between. Germline CDR1 reads LNHDA; CDR2 reads SQIVND (reference sequence). This chain's CDR3 is CASSIVGNSPLHF. The CDR3 DNA is TGTGCCAGTAGTATTGTTGGGAATTCACCCCTCCACTTT.

This clonotype appeared many times. V gene TRBV6-1 combines with J gene TRBJ2-7; D gene unclear. Trimming removed 0 bases at V and 0 bases at J, with 6 bases between. The germline gives CDR1 MNHNS, CDR2 SASEGT. The CDR3 spans 14 residues. DNA for the CDR3: TGTGCCAGCAGTGAAGCGAGCTTCTCCTACGAGCAGTACTTC. It translates to CASSEASFSYEQYF.

This clonotype has a count of ten or more. The chain couples TRBV2 to TRBJ1-2; 10 positions match TRBD1. Germline-derived CDR1 and CDR2 are SNHLY and FYNNEI. J gave up 4 bases and V 8 bases, and 10 bases lay outside the gene matches. The CDR3 spans 15 residues. In DNA form, the CDR3 reads TGTGCCAGCTGCCTCCCGGGACAGGGGACCTATGGCTACACCTTC. It specifies CASCLPGQGTYGYTF.

Many counts were recorded for this clonotype. The CDR3 reads CASSLALGALTDTQYF. Written as DNA, the CDR3 is TGTGCCAGCAGCTTAGCGCTGGGAGCACTCACAGATACGCAGTATTTT. This chain joins TRBV7-9 and TRBJ2-3, with D perhaps matching TRBD2 (5 bases). V was shortened by 0 bases and J by 2 bases, with 12 bases between the two germline ends. From germline, CDR1 is SEHNR and CDR2 FQNEAQ (reference sequence). CDR3 length: 16 residues.

This clonotype was detected many times. The rearrangement links TRBV11-2 to TRBJ1-3; a possible D gene is TRBD1 (6 bases). Trimming removed 2 bases from V and 1 base from J, with 15 bases in between. This CDR3 spans 17 amino acids. Germline loops: CDR1 SGHAT, CDR2 FQNNGV. DNA for the CDR3: TGTGCCAGCAGCTTACCTCGAGAAGGGGGGTCTGGAAACACCATATATTTT. This gives the protein CASSLPREGGSGNTIYF.

A few counts support this clonotype. CDR3 nucleotides: TGTGCCAGCTCACCAGCTGGGCACAATGAGCAGTTCTTC. Protein product: CASSPAGHNEQFF. The J gene is TRBJ2-1, the V gene TRBV18; no reliable D call. The CDR3 runs 13 residues. Germline lookup yields CDR1 KGHSH and CDR2 LQKENI. The V end lost 2 bases, the J end lost 5 bases, and 7 bases lay between the germline ends.

This clonotype came up many times. This rearrangement joins TRBV30 to TRBJ2-4; tentative D call: TRBD1 (6 bases). Germline-derived CDR1 and CDR2 are GTSNPN and SVGIG (reference sequence). Between the trimmed V and J ends, which lost 7 bases and 5 bases, there was a span of 18 bases. This CDR3 is built from 14 residues. CDR3 amino acids: CAFFVRGRQNIQYF. The CDR3 bases are TGTGCCTTCTTCGTCAGGGGACGCCAAAACATTCAGTACTTC.

This clonotype was recorded at least ten times. V and J are TRBV7-9 and TRBJ2-1; no reliable D call. V was cut by 5 bases and J by 5 bases, with 1 base left in between. Germline assignment: CDR1 SEHNR and CDR2 FQNEAQ (reference sequence). The CDR3 spans 10 residues. The CDR3 DNA is TGTGCCAGCAGCCACAATGAGCAGTTCTTC. Translated: CASSHNEQFF.

Only a few counts were recorded for this clonotype. This sequence joins TRBV5-1 and TRBJ2-7, with TRBD1 identical over 7 bases. Per germline, CDR1 SGHRS and CDR2 YFSETQ. V lost 4 bases and J lost 4; bases outside the gene matches: 5. CDR3 size: 13 residues. This chain's CDR3 is CASSLRDRYEQYF. CDR3 DNA sequence: TGCGCCAGCAGCCTACGGGACAGATACGAGCAGTACTTC.

This clonotype has a count of ten or more. The chain is built from TRBV10-3 and TRBJ1-2; D remains ambiguous. The V end was cut by 2 bases, the J end by 2 bases, with 6 bases between. The germline CDR1 and CDR2 sequences are ENHRY and SYGVKD. CDR3 length equals 13 residues. This CDR3 is CAISEERNYGYTF. CDR3 in DNA: TGTGCCATCAGTGAGGAGCGAAACTATGGCTACACCTTC.